Listed below are T cell receptor beta chains from one sample, sequenced in a study of T-cell reconstitution after alpha-beta-depleted transplantation in children. TCRdb processed the PCR reads anew with MiXCR; each CDR3 protein has one entry. Of around 960,000 distinct CDR3 sequences listed, roughly 29% are singletons. This specimen consisted of PBMCs, mostly from graft donor cells, obtained 360 days after TCRalphabeta/CD19-depleted stem cell transplant. These receptors all come from a boy under three years old who had a stem cell transplant for SCID, so the T cells may come from the graft donor. Both conserved end residues are part of each CDR3. Where a row states a size, it is once, few, many or the class of an expanded clone; other rows omit it.

>TRBV7-2|many|TRBJ2-7
CASSFGLAGSYEQYF
>TRBV5-1|.|TRBJ2-5
CASKLSRGGRETQYF
>TRBV5-1|few|TRBJ2-2
CASTSGWNTGELFF
>TRBV6-1|.|TRBJ1-5
CASNRDRGNQPQHF
>TRBV28|.|TRBJ1-2
CASRESGTTLGGYTF
>TRBV28|few|TRBJ2-7
CASSLFVPRSSYEQYF
>TRBV12-3/TRBV12-4|.|TRBJ2-5
CASRNTGSQETQYF
>TRBV7-8|.|TRBJ2-3
CASSHPDSLITDTQYF
>TRBV5-1|few|TRBJ2-2
CASSLDLANTGELFF
>TRBV6-1|few|TRBJ1-1
CASRQAGALNTEAFF
>TRBV25-1|.|TRBJ2-3
CASTEAGSPDTQYF
>TRBV10-3|many|TRBJ2-1
CAISPPTGNEQFF
>TRBV2|.|TRBJ2-3
CARGHALSTDTQYF
>TRBV20-1|.|TRBJ2-3
CSARAAFSRQGSTDTQYF
>TRBV6-1|few|TRBJ2-1
CASSPGNWYNEQFF
>TRBV12-3/TRBV12-4|few|TRBJ1-1
CASSLGFGRGTEAFF
>TRBV20-1|.|TRBJ2-1
CSARGQVGESEQFF
>TRBV6-5|few|TRBJ2-2
CASSLRQLLVGLTLGELFF
>TRBV6-2/TRBV6-3|.|TRBJ1-5
CASSYSGFPSNQPQHF
>TRBV12-3/TRBV12-4|.|TRBJ1-2
CASRRGALNYGYTF
>TRBV5-5|.|TRBJ1-2
CASSLVEEDGYTF
>TRBV7-9|.|TRBJ2-1
CASSSGTGNLNEQFF
>TRBV12-5|.|TRBJ1-1
CASGASGDDTEAFF
>TRBV28|few|TRBJ1-5
CASSFRYSHGPQHF
>TRBV7-2|few|TRBJ2-5
CASSREAVQETQYF
>TRBV2|.|TRBJ2-7
CASSHRKDRLGEQYF
>TRBV6-1|few|TRBJ2-5
CASSPLPTSGGQETQYF
>TRBV5-1|many|TRBJ1-1
CASSSGGGTEAFF
>TRBV15|.|TRBJ2-1
CATSRETGLYNEQFF
>TRBV6-5|.|TRBJ1-2
CASSSVMKDYGYTF
>TRBV27|.|TRBJ2-2
CASRLLNTGELFF
>TRBV4-1|.|TRBJ2-1
CASSQDIVRGPYNEQFF
>TRBV24-1|few|TRBJ2-1
CATSDSLGGSYNEQFF
>TRBV12-3/TRBV12-4|few|TRBJ1-1
CASSYGGGRMNTEAFF
>TRBV3-1|few|TRBJ2-1
CASSQVRGGYNEQFF
>TRBV12-3/TRBV12-4|few|TRBJ2-7
CASSLGRSRYF
>TRBV5-1|many|TRBJ1-6
CASSLGYNSPLHF
>TRBV6-2/TRBV6-3|.|TRBJ2-1
CASLSKPPGLASDEQFF
>TRBV2|few|TRBJ1-2
CASSGAGIYGYTF
>TRBV9|few|TRBJ2-1
CASSPGGTYNEQFF
>TRBV11-2|.|TRBJ2-5
CASSLIHTQETQYF
>TRBV4-3|.|TRBJ2-4
CASSQDRGGNIQYF
>TRBV7-2|few|TRBJ1-2
CASSLEGRHGYTF
>TRBV7-9|.|TRBJ2-1
CASSLRRGGTRNNEQFF
>TRBV20-1|.|TRBJ2-7
CSATWVAGFFTGEQYF
>TRBV6-6|few|TRBJ1-1
CASSYRVTEAFF
>TRBV28|few|TRBJ2-7
CASTLLYEQYF
>TRBV11-1|.|TRBJ2-2
CASSRPGLAGGPNTGELFF
>TRBV24-1|.|TRBJ2-5
CATSPGLAGVDRRQETQYF
>TRBV10-3|.|TRBJ2-7
CAISEFSGDYEQYF